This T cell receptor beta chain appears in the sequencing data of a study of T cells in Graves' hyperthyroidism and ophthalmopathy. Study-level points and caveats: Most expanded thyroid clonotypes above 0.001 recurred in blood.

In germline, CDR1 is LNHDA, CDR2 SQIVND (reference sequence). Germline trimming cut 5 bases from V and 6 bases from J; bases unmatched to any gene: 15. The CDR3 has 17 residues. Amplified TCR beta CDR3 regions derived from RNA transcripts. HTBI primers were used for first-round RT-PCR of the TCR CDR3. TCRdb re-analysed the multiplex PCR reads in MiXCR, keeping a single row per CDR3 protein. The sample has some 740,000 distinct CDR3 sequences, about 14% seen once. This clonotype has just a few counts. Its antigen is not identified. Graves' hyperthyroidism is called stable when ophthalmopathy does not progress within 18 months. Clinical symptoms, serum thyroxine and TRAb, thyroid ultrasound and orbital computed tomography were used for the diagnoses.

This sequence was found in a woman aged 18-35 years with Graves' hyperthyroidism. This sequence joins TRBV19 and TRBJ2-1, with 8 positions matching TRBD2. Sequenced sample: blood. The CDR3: CASSELGGTSFTNEQFF. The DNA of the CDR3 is TGTGCCAGTAGTGAGCTCGGTGGGACTAGTTTCACCAATGAGCAGTTCTTC.